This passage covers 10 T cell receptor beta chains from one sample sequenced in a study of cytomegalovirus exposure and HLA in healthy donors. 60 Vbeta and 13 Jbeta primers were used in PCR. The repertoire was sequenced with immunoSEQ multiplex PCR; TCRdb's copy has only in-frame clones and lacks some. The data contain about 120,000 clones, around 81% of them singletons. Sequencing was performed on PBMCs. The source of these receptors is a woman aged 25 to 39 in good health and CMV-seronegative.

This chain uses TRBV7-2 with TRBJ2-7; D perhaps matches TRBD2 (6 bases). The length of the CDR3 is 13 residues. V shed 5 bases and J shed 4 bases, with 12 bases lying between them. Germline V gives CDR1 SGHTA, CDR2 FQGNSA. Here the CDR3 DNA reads TGTGCCAGCAGCCCCCCGGGACTTTACGAGCAGTACTTC. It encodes CASSPPGLYEQYF. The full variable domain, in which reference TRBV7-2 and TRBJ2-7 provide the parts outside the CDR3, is GAGVSQSPSNKVTEKGKDVELRCDPISGHTALYWYRQSLGQGLEFLIYFQGNSAPDKSGLPSDRFSAERTGGSVSTLTIQRTQQEDSAVYLCASSPPGLYEQYFGPGTRLTVT.

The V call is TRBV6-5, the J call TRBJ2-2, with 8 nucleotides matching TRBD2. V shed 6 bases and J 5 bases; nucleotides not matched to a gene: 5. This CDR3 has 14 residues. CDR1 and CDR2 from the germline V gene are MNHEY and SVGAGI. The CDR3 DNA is TGTGCCAGCAGACTAGCGGCGGGGACCGGGGAGCTGTTTTTT. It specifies CASRLAAGTGELFF.

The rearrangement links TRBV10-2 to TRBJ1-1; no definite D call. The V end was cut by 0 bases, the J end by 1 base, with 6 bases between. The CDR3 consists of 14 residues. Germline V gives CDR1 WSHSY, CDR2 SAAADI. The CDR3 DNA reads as TGCGCCAGCAGTGAGTCTGGGAGGAACACTGAAGCTTTCTTT. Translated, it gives CASSESGRNTEAFF.

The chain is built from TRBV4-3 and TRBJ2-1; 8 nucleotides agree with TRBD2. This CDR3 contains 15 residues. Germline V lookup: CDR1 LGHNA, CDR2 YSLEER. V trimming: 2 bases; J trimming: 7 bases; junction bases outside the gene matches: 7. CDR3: CASSQSSGSRNEQFF. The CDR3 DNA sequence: TGCGCCAGCAGCCAATCGAGCGGGAGTAGGAATGAGCAGTTCTTC.

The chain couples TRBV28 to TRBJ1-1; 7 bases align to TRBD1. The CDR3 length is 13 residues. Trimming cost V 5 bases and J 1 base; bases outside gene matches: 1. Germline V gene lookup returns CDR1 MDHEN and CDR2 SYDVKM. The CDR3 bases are TGTGCCAGCAGTACAGGGGAGAACACTGAAGCTTTCTTT. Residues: CASSTGENTEAFF.

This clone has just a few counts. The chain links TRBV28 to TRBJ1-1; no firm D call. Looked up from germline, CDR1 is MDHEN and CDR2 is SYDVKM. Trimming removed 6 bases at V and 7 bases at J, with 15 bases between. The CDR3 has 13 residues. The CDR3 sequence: CASSPAALREAFF. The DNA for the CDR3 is TGTGCCAGCAGCCCTGCGGCGCTACGTGAAGCTTTCTTT. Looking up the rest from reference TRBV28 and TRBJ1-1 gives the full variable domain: DVKVTQSSRYLVKRTGEKVFLECVQDMDHENMFWYRQDPGLGLRLIYFSYDVKMKEKGDIPEGYSVSREKKERFSLILESASTNQTSMYLCASSPAALREAFFGQGTRLTVV.

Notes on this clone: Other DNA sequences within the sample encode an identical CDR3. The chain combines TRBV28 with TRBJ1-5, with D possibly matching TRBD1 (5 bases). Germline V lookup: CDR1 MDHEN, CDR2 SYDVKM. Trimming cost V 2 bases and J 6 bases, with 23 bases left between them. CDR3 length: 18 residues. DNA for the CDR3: TGTGCCAGCAGTTTAGAATGGGGGAGGACGGGATTAAGTCAGCCCCAGCATTTT. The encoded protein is CASSLEWGRTGLSQPQHF.

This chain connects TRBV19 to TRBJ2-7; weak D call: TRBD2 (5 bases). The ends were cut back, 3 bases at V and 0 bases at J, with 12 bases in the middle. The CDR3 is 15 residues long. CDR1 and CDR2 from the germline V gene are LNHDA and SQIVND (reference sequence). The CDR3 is CASSINGMSSYEQYF. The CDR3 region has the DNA TGTGCCAGTAGTATCAACGGGATGAGCTCCTACGAGCAGTACTTC.

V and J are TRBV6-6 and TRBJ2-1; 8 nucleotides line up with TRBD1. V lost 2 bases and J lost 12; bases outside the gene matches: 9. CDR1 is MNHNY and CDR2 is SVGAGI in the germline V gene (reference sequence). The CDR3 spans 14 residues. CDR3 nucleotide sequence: TGTGCCAGCAGTTACCTACCGTGGACAGGGTCGCAGTTCTTC. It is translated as CASSYLPWTGSQFF.

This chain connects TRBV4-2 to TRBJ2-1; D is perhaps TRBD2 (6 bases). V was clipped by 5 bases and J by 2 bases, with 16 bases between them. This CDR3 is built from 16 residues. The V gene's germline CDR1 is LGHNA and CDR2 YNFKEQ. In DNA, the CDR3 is TGTGCCAGCAGCACCAGCCCGGAGGGGACCTACAATGAGCAGTTCTTC. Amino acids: CASSTSPEGTYNEQFF.